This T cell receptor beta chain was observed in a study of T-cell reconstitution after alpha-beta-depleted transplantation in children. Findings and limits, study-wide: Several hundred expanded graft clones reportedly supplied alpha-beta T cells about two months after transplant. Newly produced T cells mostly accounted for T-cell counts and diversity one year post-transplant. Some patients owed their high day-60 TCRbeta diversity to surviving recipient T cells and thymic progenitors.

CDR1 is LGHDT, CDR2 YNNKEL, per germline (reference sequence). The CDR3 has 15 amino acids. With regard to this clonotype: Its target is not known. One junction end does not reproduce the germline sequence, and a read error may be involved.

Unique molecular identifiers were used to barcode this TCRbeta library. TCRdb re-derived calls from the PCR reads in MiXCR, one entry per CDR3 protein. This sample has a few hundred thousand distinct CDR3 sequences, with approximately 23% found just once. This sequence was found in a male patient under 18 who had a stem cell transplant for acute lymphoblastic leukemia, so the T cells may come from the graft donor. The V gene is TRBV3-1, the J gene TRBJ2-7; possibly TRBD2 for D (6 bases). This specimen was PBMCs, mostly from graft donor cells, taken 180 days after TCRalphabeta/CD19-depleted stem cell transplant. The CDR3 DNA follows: TGTGCCAGCTGCCAAATTGGGGACTCGTTTTACGAGCAGTACTTC. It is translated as CASCQIGDSFYEQYF.